Listed below are T cell receptor beta chains from one sample, sequenced in a study of OX40 agonist ivuxolimab in advanced cancers. Measured with immunoSEQ multiplex PCR; TCRdb has only the in-frame clones, and not every one. This repertoire shows over 40,000 clones, roughly 85% found once; its top ten account for around 14%. The input for sequencing was CD4+ or CD8+ T cells sorted from blood, taken in a trial of the OX40 agonist ivuxolimab. The receptor set was obtained from an adult with an advanced solid tumor such as melanoma, head and neck, liver or kidney cancer. Each CDR3 is given with its conserved first and last residue. The D gene is left open where the match is weak. Rows may omit the clone size; those that give it use once, few, many or a size class.

d_call,clone_size,j_call,v_call,cdr3_aa,cdr3_nt
TRBD2,NA,TRBJ2-5,TRBV18,CASSPSVAGVKETQYF,TGTGCCAGCTCACCCTCGGTAGCGGGAGTCAAGGAGACCCAGTACTTC
NA,NA,TRBJ2-7,TRBV15,CATSRERMGRGLTYEQYF,TGTGCCACCAGCAGAGAACGGATGGGCAGGGGTTTAACCTACGAGCAGTACTTC
NA,NA,TRBJ2-1,TRBV2,CASSVLSGYNEQFF,TGTGCCAGCAGTGTCCTTTCAGGCTACAATGAGCAGTTCTTC
TRBD2,NA,TRBJ2-5,TRBV7-8,CASSLDTSDQETQYF,TGTGCCAGCAGCTTAGACACTAGCGACCAAGAGACCCAGTACTTC
NA,medium-sized,TRBJ2-2,TRBV19,CATGLRGTGELFF,TGCGCAACCGGGCTACGAGGGACCGGGGAGCTGTTTTTT
NA,NA,TRBJ1-5,TRBV4-1,CASSHLLQGSNQPQHF,TGCGCCAGCAGCCATTTGTTACAGGGTAGCAATCAGCCCCAGCATTTT
NA,NA,TRBJ1-5,TRBV10-3,CAISESRGTSNQPQHF,TGTGCCATCAGTGAGTCAAGGGGTACTAGCAATCAGCCCCAGCATTTT
NA,NA,TRBJ2-7,TRBV6-1,CASSDTFRVGYEQYF,TGTGCCAGCAGTGATACTTTCCGGGTCGGATACGAGCAGTACTTC
NA,NA,TRBJ2-3,TRBV9,CASSAGTTGPDTQYF,TGTGCCAGCAGCGCCGGGACGACTGGGCCAGATACGCAGTATTTT
NA,NA,TRBJ2-2,TRBV5-1,CASSPGSLNTGELFF,TGCGCCAGCAGCCCCGGGTCTTTGAACACCGGGGAGCTGTTTTTT
TRBD1,NA,TRBJ1-3,TRBV6-6,CASSYSTTGAGNTIYF,TGTGCCAGCAGTTACTCGACGACAGGGGCTGGAAACACCATATATTTT
NA,NA,TRBJ2-5,TRBV5-4,CASSLVGRGGETQYF,TGTGCCAGCAGCTTGGTAGGCAGGGGGGGAGAGACCCAGTACTTC
TRBD2,NA,TRBJ2-7,TRBV14,CASSPAGVSYEQYF,TGTGCCAGCAGCCCGGCGGGAGTGAGCTACGAGCAGTACTTC